These T cell receptor beta chains were read from a single sample in a study of T cells in Graves' hyperthyroidism and ophthalmopathy. TCRdb used MiXCR to reprocess the multiplex PCR reads, holding one entry per CDR3 protein. Of 300,000 to 450,000 distinct CDR3 sequences listed, 15% to 19% are singletons. The sequencing sample was made of blood. All receptors come from a woman aged 18 to 35 with Graves' hyperthyroidism that later progressed to Graves' ophthalmopathy. CDR3s include the opening cysteine and the closing phenylalanine or tryptophan. D genes are given only for firm matches. Size tells how often a clone was seen (once, few, many) or the class of an expanded clone, and some rows leave it out.

>TRBV11-2|TRBJ1-5|-|-
TGTGCCAGCAGCTTAGATGGACGGATCAATCAGCCCCAGCATTTT
CASSLDGRINQPQHF
>TRBV28|TRBJ2-3|TRBD2|-
TGTGCCAGCAGTCGGTTACTAGCGGGACTAACTAGCACAGATACGCAGTATTTT
CASSRLLAGLTSTDTQYF
>TRBV13|TRBJ2-5|-|many
TGTGCCAGCAGCTCTGGCGGACAAAACGGAGAGACCCAGTACTTC
CASSSGGQNGETQYF
>TRBV20-1|TRBJ2-5|-|many
TGCAGTGCCCGATGGGGGGAGACCCAGTACTTC
CSARWGETQYF
>TRBV7-9|TRBJ2-1|-|few
TGTGCCAGCAGCTTAGCGGACGTCTACAATGAGCAGTTCTTC
CASSLADVYNEQFF
>TRBV15|TRBJ2-6|-|few
TGTGCCACCAGCAACGGAGGGGCCAACGTCCTGACTTTC
CATSNGGANVLTF
>TRBV5-1|TRBJ2-3|TRBD1|many
TGCGCCAGCAGCTTGGGACAGGGGCCAGATACGCAGTATTTT
CASSLGQGPDTQYF
>TRBV9|TRBJ1-5|-|-
TGTGCCAGCAGCGGCGGTAACATCGACAATCAGCCCCAGCATTTT
CASSGGNIDNQPQHF
>TRBV28|TRBJ2-2|TRBD1|many
TGTGCCAGCAGTCGAGGGACAGGGAGTACCGGGGAGCTGTTTTTT
CASSRGTGSTGELFF
>TRBV29-1|TRBJ2-1|-|-
TGCAGCTCCCGAAAGGGAAGCTACAATGAGCAGTTCTTC
CSSRKGSYNEQFF
>TRBV28|TRBJ2-3|-|many
TGTGCCAGCAGTTTTGGGTTTAGGGGAACAGATACGCAGTATTTT
CASSFGFRGTDTQYF
>TRBV10-3|TRBJ1-3|TRBD1|many
TGTGCCACCTCTCAGGGGGCGTCTGGAAACACCATATATTTT
CATSQGASGNTIYF
>TRBV4-1|TRBJ2-1|-|few
TGCGCCAGCAGCCAAGTGTCAGTACCTTACAATGAGCAGTTCTTC
CASSQVSVPYNEQFF
>TRBV4-1|TRBJ1-1|TRBD1|-
TGCGCCAGTCAACCGGGACAGACCCGGAACACTGAAGCTTTCTTT
CASQPGQTRNTEAFF
>TRBV7-3|TRBJ2-6|-|many
TGTGCCAGCAGCCCAAAGGTCCAGGGGACTGGGGCCAACGTCCTGACTTTC
CASSPKVQGTGANVLTF
>TRBV7-2|TRBJ2-2|TRBD2|few
TGTGCCAGCAGCTTAAGGTCTTTTGCGGGAGGCGGTACCGGGGAGCTGTTTTTT
CASSLRSFAGGGTGELFF
>TRBV27|TRBJ2-7|TRBD1|many
TGTGCCAGCCATGATGGACAGGCCGGGCGGATACAGAGGGAGCAGTACTTC
CASHDGQAGRIQREQYF
>TRBV28|TRBJ1-3|-|many
TGTGCCAGCATCGACAGCTCTGGAAACACCATATATTTT
CASIDSSGNTIYF
>TRBV10-3|TRBJ1-3|TRBD1|few
TGTGCCATCAGTGAGCGGACAGGCTCTGGAAACACCATATATTTT
CAISERTGSGNTIYF
>TRBV15|TRBJ2-1|TRBD2|many
TGTGCCACCGGGACCCCCGGACTAGCGGGAAGTTTGGGGAGGGCCTACAATGAGCAGTTCTTC
CATGTPGLAGSLGRAYNEQFF
>TRBV7-9|TRBJ2-7|TRBD2|-
TGTGCCAGCAGCTTAGTGGGCCTAGCGGGAGGTGAGCAGTACTTC
CASSLVGLAGGEQYF
>TRBV7-8|TRBJ1-5|-|many
TGTGCCAGCAGCTTAGGGGTGGTCGCGGGTATTATGAGCAATCAGCCCCAGCATTTT
CASSLGVVAGIMSNQPQHF
>TRBV6-6|TRBJ1-5|-|many
TGTGCCAGCAGTTACTCAGGAGGAAATCAGCCCCAGCATTTT
CASSYSGGNQPQHF
>TRBV11-2|TRBJ1-1|-|many
TGTGCCAGCAAAATCCAGGAGGCGAACACTGAAGCTTTCTTT
CASKIQEANTEAFF
>TRBV28|TRBJ1-1|TRBD1|many
TGTGCCAGCACCCAGGACAGGGAGGCTGAAGCTTTCTTT
CASTQDREAEAFF
>TRBV6-5|TRBJ2-7|-|-
TGTGCCAGCAGTTATGGGCTAGCGCCGTCCTACGTGCAGTACTTC
CASSYGLAPSYVQYF
>TRBV11-2|TRBJ2-7|TRBD1|-
TGTGCCAGCAGTGCAACACAGGGGGCCTCCTACGAGCAGTACTTC
CASSATQGASYEQYF
>TRBV28|TRBJ1-4|-|-
TGTGCCAGCAGTCCTCCCCCCCGGGCGACTAATGAAAAACTGTTTTTT
CASSPPPRATNEKLFF
>TRBV29-1|TRBJ2-3|-|few
TGCAGCGTTGTTCGGCAGGGGCGCCCCACAGATACGCAGTATTTT
CSVVRQGRPTDTQYF
>TRBV6-1|TRBJ2-7|TRBD1|-
TGTGCCAGCAATGACAGGGGGGCGATACCCTACGAGCAGTACTTC
CASNDRGAIPYEQYF
>TRBV20-1|TRBJ2-7|-|many
TGCAGTGCTCCGACACAGGGGAGGACTAGGTACGAGCAGTACTTC
CSAPTQGRTRYEQYF
>TRBV12-3/TRBV12-4|TRBJ1-1|-|many
TGTGCCAGCAGTACCCGAACGCCTGAAGCTTTCTTT
CASSTRTPEAFF
>TRBV29-1|TRBJ2-7|TRBD2|-
TGCAGCGCAGGGACTAGCGGGAACAGTGACGAGCAGTACTTC
CSAGTSGNSDEQYF
>TRBV9|TRBJ1-4|-|few
TGTGCCAGCAGCTCCGGGACGGCCAAAGAAAAACTGTTTTTT
CASSSGTAKEKLFF
>TRBV20-1|TRBJ1-5|TRBD1|-
TGCAGTGCTAGGACAGGGAATAGCAATCAGCCCCAGCATTTT
CSARTGNSNQPQHF
>TRBV11-2|TRBJ1-3|-|few
TGTGCCAGCAGCTTAGTGCGGGGGTACGGAAACACCATATATTTT
CASSLVRGYGNTIYF
>TRBV5-5|TRBJ2-1|TRBD2|many
TGTGCCAGCAGCTATACGGGACTAGCGGGAGTGAGGGTGGACAATGAGCAGTTCTTC
CASSYTGLAGVRVDNEQFF
>TRBV28|TRBJ1-1|-|many
TGTGCCAGCGGGGAGGGAATGGGCACTGAAGCTTTCTTT
CASGEGMGTEAFF
>TRBV4-3|TRBJ2-7|-|-
TGCGCCAGCAGCCCTGGACAGACCTACGAGCAGTGCTTC
CASSPGQTYEQCF
>TRBV12-3/TRBV12-4|TRBJ2-5|-|many
TGTGCCAGCAGTTTAACCAGGGGTTATACATCGGAGACCCAGTACTTC
CASSLTRGYTSETQYF